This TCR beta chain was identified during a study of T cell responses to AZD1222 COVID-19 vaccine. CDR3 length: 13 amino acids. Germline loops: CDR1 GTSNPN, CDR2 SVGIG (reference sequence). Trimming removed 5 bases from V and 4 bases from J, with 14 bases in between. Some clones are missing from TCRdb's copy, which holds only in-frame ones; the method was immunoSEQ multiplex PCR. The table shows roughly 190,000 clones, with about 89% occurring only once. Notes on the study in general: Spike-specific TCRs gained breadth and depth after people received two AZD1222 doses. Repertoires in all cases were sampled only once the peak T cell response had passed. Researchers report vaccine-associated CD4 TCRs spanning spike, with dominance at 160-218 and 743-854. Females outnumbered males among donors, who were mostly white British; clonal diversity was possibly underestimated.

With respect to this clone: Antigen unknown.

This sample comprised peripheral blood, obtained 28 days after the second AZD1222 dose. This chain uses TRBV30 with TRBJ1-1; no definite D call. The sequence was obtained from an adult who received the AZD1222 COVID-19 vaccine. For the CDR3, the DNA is TGTGCCTGGGGCCCCACCGGTATCACTGAAGCTTTCTTT. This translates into CAWGPTGITEAFF.